The next 16 T cell receptor beta chains were all read from a single sample in a study of technical replicates of blood from a few donors. The method was immunoSEQ multiplex PCR; TCRdb's version includes in-frame clones alone and lacks a portion of them. The sample yields tens of thousands of clones, roughly 96% seen once. Sequenced: T cells isolated from PBMCs. These receptor sequences come from a human donor in good health.

The V and J genes are TRBV4-1 and TRBJ1-1; tentatively, D is TRBD1 (5 bases). Germline values: CDR1 MGHRA, CDR2 YSYEKL. V dropped 4 bases and J dropped 4 bases, with 10 bases sitting between them. The length of the CDR3 is 13 residues. CDR3 in amino acids: CASSLRGLTEAFF. For the CDR3, the DNA is TGCGCCAGCAGCCTGCGGGGCCTCACTGAAGCTTTCTTT.

The rearrangement links TRBV9 to TRBJ2-2, with D possibly TRBD2 on 6 matching bases. Trimming cost V 4 bases and J 8 bases, with 21 bases left between them. The CDR3 spans 16 residues. The germline gives CDR1 SGDLS, CDR2 YYNGEE. In nucleotides, the CDR3 is TGTGCCAGCAGCCCCTTTTTGGGGGGAATCCTGGGGGAGCTGTTTTTT. Its protein product is CASSPFLGGILGELFF.

The V gene is TRBV19, the J gene TRBJ1-3; 7 nucleotides line up with TRBD1. Trimming took 4 bases from V and 0 from J; bases not matched to a gene: 9. Germline CDR1 reads LNHDA; CDR2 reads SQIVND (reference sequence). This CDR3 contains 17 residues. The CDR3 DNA is TGTGCCAGTAGTACGAACAGGGGACCCAACTCTGGAAACACCATATATTTT. Amino acids: CASSTNRGPNSGNTIYF.

This chain uses TRBV10-3 with TRBJ1-4; 7 nucleotides align to TRBD1. The germline gives CDR1 ENHRY, CDR2 SYGVKD. With 11 bases clipped from V and 6 bases from J, the junction kept 3 bases outside the gene matches. This CDR3 is built from 11 residues. The DNA for the CDR3 is TGTGCCGTACAGGGGTATGAAAAACTGTTTTTT. Protein sequence: CAVQGYEKLFF.

The genes are TRBV7-9 and TRBJ2-2, with TRBD2 matching 11 bases. Per the germline V gene, CDR1 is SEHNR and CDR2 is FQNEAQ (reference sequence). With V trimmed by 5 bases and J by 3 bases, 8 bases remained unmatched. This CDR3 is built from 17 residues. The CDR3 sequence is CASSRRPGLADTGELFF. CDR3 DNA: TGTGCCAGCAGCAGAAGGCCGGGACTAGCGGACACCGGGGAGCTGTTTTTT.

The V call is TRBV7-6, the J call TRBJ1-1; the match to TRBD1 covers 12 bases. From germline, CDR1 is SGHVS and CDR2 FNYEAQ. J gave up 5 bases and V 5 bases, and 9 bases lay outside the gene matches. The CDR3 is made up of 16 amino acids. CDR3 sequence: CASSGDRGPSDTEAFF. The CDR3 nucleotides read TGTGCCAGCAGCGGGGACAGGGGGCCGTCTGATACTGAAGCTTTCTTT.

The genes are TRBV5-1 and TRBJ2-1; TRBD1 matches at 9 bases. The V gene's germline CDR1 is SGHRS and CDR2 YFSETQ. J was trimmed by 5 bases and V by 0 bases; bases with no gene match: 0. This CDR3 is built from 14 residues. The CDR3 reads CASSLGQGDNEQFF. The CDR3 DNA reads TGCGCCAGCAGCTTGGGACAGGGGGACAATGAGCAGTTCTTC.

The J gene is TRBJ2-7, the V gene TRBV19, with TRBD2 matching over 13 bases. Germline trimming cut 3 bases from V and 0 bases from J; bases unmatched to any gene: 11. Per the germline V gene, CDR1 is LNHDA and CDR2 is SQIVND (reference sequence). This CDR3 comprises 19 residues. CDR3 protein: CASSMGETSGRMRSYEQYF. The CDR3 DNA reads TGTGCCAGTAGTATGGGAGAGACTAGCGGGAGGATGCGCTCCTACGAGCAGTACTTC.

This sequence joins TRBV27 and TRBJ1-2; TRBD1 agrees at 9 bases. The junction had 12 bases not matched to a gene; V was cut back by 3 bases and J by 4 bases. This CDR3 is 17 amino acids long. Germline V CDR1 and CDR2: MNHEY, SMNVEV (reference sequence). The CDR3 bases are TGTGCCAGCAGTTTGGAATACCTAGGGACAGGGATCTATGGCTACACCTTC. Protein product: CASSLEYLGTGIYGYTF.

The chain employs TRBV11-1 and TRBJ2-1; D not resolved. V lost 3 bases and J 8 bases, leaving 14 bases between the germline ends. This CDR3 has 14 amino acids. Germline CDR1 is SGHAT and CDR2 is FQDESV (reference sequence). The chain's CDR3 is CASSFGKRPHEQFF. The CDR3 nucleotides read TGTGCCAGCAGCTTCGGTAAGCGACCCCATGAGCAGTTCTTC.

The rearrangement links TRBV14 to TRBJ1-6; TRBD1 aligns across 9 bases. Germline V gene lookup returns CDR1 SGHDN and CDR2 FVKESK. After removal of 1 base from V and 6 bases from J, the junction contained 4 bases not matched to a gene. This CDR3 is 16 amino acids long. In nucleotides, the CDR3 is TGTGCCAGCAGCCAAGGAGGGACAGGGCGTAATTCACCCCTCCACTTT. It specifies CASSQGGTGRNSPLHF.

J is TRBJ1-1 and V is TRBV29-1; D remains ambiguous. Germline CDR1 reads SQVTM; CDR2 reads ANQGSEA. Trimming removed 0 bases at V and 5 bases at J, with 16 bases between. The CDR3 sequence is 15 residues long. The chain's CDR3 is CSVEDRGSGFTEAFF. The CDR3 coding sequence is TGCAGCGTTGAAGATCGAGGGTCCGGTTTTACTGAAGCTTTCTTT.

This clone was observed a single time. The junction and the germline gene differ at one end; a read error may be behind it. The genes are TRBV7-7 and TRBJ2-1; the match to TRBD2 covers 8 bases. The CDR3 is 16 amino acids. The V gene's germline CDR1 is SSHAT and CDR2 FNYEAQ (reference sequence). The CDR3 here is CASSPSGGAYYNEQFF. The CDR3 bases are TGTGCTAGCAGCCCGTCGGGGGGGGCCTACTACAATGAGCAGTTCTTC.

The rearrangement uses TRBV6-5 and TRBJ2-7; 11 nucleotides align to TRBD1. Unmatched junction bases numbered 9, after V lost 5 bases and J lost 9 bases. This CDR3 has 14 residues. The germline V gene encodes CDR1 MNHEY and CDR2 SVGAGI. CDR3 loop: CASSVSGTGGRQYF. The CDR3 DNA reads TGTGCCAGCAGTGTTTCCGGGACAGGGGGGAGGCAGTACTTC.

CDR3 coding DNA: TGTGCCAGCAGTTTCGAATGGGCCGACGAGCAGTACTTC. It is translated as CASSFEWADEQYF. This chain joins TRBV28 and TRBJ2-7; unclear D gene. This CDR3 is 13 amino acids long. Trimming pared 3 bases from V and 5 bases from J, leaving 11 bases between. Germline V gives CDR1 MDHEN, CDR2 SYDVKM.

The chain couples TRBV2 to TRBJ2-4; D perhaps matches TRBD1 (6 bases). V was trimmed by 4 bases and J by 2 bases, leaving 27 bases between them. Germline CDR1 and CDR2: SNHLY and FYNNEI. The CDR3 totals 20 residues. CDR3 in amino acids: CASSVVVTGSVQGTKNIQYF. CDR3 coding DNA: TGTGCCAGCAGTGTGGTGGTCACCGGCTCAGTACAGGGTACCAAAAACATTCAGTACTTC.